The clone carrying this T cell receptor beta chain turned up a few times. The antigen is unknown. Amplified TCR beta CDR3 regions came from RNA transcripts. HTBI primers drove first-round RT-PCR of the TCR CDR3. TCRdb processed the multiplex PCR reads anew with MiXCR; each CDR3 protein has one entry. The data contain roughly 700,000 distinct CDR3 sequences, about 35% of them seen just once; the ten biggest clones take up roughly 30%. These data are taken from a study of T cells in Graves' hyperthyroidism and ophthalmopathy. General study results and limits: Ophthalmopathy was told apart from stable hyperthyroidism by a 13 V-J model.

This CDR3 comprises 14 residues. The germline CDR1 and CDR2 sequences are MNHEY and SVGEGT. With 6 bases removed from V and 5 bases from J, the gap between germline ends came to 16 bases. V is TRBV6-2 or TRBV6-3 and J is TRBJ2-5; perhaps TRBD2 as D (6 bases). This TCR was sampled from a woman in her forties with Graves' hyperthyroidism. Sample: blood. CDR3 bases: TGTGCCAGCAGCCGGCGGAGGGGAGAGGAGACCCAGTACTTC. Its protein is CASSRRRGEETQYF.